This T cell receptor beta chain was documented in a study of identical twins. V was pared by 6 bases and J by 0 bases, with 8 bases between. This CDR3 comprises 14 residues. The germline gives CDR1 MRHNA, CDR2 SNTAGT. Template switching added a universal primer site, and cDNA bore unique molecular identifiers. TCRdb recomputed calls from the 5' RACE reads with MiXCR, one row per CDR3 protein. The sample has some 690,000 distinct CDR3 sequences, less than 25% seen once. The sample also formed part of further work on T cells expressing NK-cell markers.

The chain couples TRBV6-4 to TRBJ2-2, with D possibly being TRBD1 or TRBD2 (5 bases each). This TCR derives from a woman aged 18-35 years in good health. Sequencing was carried out using PBMCs. CDR3 nucleotides: TGTGCCAGCAGACTGGGACCGAACACCGGGGAGCTGTTTTTT. Translating it yields CASRLGPNTGELFF.